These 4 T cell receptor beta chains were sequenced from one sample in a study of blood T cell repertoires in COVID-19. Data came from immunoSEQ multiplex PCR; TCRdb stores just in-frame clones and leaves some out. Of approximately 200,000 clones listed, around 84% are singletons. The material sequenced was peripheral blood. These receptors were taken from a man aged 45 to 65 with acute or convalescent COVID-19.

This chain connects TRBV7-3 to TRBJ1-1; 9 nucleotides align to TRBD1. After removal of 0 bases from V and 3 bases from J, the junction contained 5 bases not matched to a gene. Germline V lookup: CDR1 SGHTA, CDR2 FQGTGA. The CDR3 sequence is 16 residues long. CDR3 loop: CASSLTGGTGHTEAFF. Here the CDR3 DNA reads TGTGCCAGCAGCTTAACTGGGGGGACAGGGCACACTGAAGCTTTCTTT.

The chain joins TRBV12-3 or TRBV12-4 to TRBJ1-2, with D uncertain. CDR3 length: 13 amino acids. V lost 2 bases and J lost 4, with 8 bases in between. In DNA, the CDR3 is TGTGCCAGCAGTTTACTGACGGGCTATGGCTACACCTTC. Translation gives CASSLLTGYGYTF.

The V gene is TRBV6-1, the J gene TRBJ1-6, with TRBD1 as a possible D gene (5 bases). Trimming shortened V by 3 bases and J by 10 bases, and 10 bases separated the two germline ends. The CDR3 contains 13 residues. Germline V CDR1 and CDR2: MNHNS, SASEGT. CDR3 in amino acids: CASSDRVRSPLHF. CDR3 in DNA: TGTGCCAGCAGTGACAGGGTCCGATCACCCCTCCACTTT.

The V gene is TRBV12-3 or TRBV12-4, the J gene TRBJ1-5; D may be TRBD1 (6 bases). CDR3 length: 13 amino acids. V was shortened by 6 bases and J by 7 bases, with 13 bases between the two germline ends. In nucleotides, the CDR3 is TGTGCCAGCAGCATTCGACAGGAACAGCCCCAGCATTTT. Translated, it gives CASSIRQEQPQHF.